Listed below are T cell receptor beta chains from one sample, sequenced in a study of T cell responses to AZD1222 COVID-19 vaccine. Data came from immunoSEQ multiplex PCR; TCRdb stores just in-frame clones and leaves some out. The sample holds around 80,000 clones, 85% to 95% seen once. The sample in question was peripheral blood, obtained on day 0 of AZD1222 vaccination. Source of these receptors: an adult in good health. Both conserved end residues are part of each CDR3. The D gene is left open where the match is weak. For some rows the clone size is stated as once, few or many, or as a class when expanded; others skip it.

size,D,V,J,CDR3,DNA
once,TRBD1,TRBV5-1,TRBJ1-1,CASSLQGGPEAFF,TGCGCCAGCAGCTTACAGGGGGGCCCTGAAGCTTTCTTT
.,.,TRBV25-1,TRBJ1-5,CASSGRFSNQPQHF,TGTGCCAGCAGTGGCAGGTTTAGCAATCAGCCCCAGCATTTT
.,.,TRBV20-1,TRBJ1-1,CSASGGRGNTEAFF,TGCAGTGCCAGTGGGGGTAGGGGGAACACTGAAGCTTTCTTT
.,.,TRBV4-3,TRBJ1-3,CASSQEFRAGNTIYF,TGCGCCAGCAGCCAAGAGTTCCGGGCTGGAAACACCATATATTTT
.,TRBD2,TRBV7-2,TRBJ2-5,CASSVQRGGETQYF,TGTGCCAGCAGCGTACAGCGGGGGGGAGAGACCCAGTACTTC
.,.,TRBV19,TRBJ2-1,CASSMGGGNPTRNEQFF,TGTGCCAGTAGTATGGGCGGCGGGAACCCGACAAGGAATGAGCAGTTCTTC
.,.,TRBV3-1/TRBV3-2,TRBJ1-2,CASSHGLKPYGYTF,TGTGCCAGCAGCCATGGACTTAAGCCCTATGGCTACACCTTC
.,.,TRBV6-5,TRBJ2-7,CASSYSSAVSSYEQYF,TGTGCCAGCAGTTACTCATCGGCAGTTAGCTCCTACGAGCAGTACTTC
.,.,TRBV11-1,TRBJ1-6,CASSTPGTYNSPLHF,TGTGCCAGCAGCACCCCCGGGACCTATAATTCACCCCTCCACTTT
.,TRBD1,TRBV28,TRBJ2-7,CASSLPGQFYEQYF,TGTGCCAGCAGCTTGCCGGGACAGTTCTACGAGCAGTACTTC
once,TRBD1,TRBV29-1,TRBJ2-3,CSVERDRQDTQYF,TGCAGCGTTGAACGGGACAGGCAAGATACGCAGTATTTT
.,TRBD1,TRBV5-1,TRBJ2-3,CASSLGTGRTDTQYF,TGCGCCAGCAGTTTGGGGACAGGGCGCACAGATACGCAGTATTTT
.,TRBD1,TRBV27,TRBJ1-4,CASSSRGTGGGGEKLFF,TGTGCCAGCAGTTCACGCGGGACAGGGGGCGGAGGTGAAAAACTGTTTTTT
.,.,TRBV6-5,TRBJ1-5,CASSYSYRDGQPQHF,TGTGCCAGCAGTTATTCCTACAGGGACGGACAGCCCCAGCATTTT
.,.,TRBV7-3,TRBJ1-1,CASSSTGTEAFF,TGTGCCAGCAGCTCCACAGGGACTGAAGCTTTCTTT
.,TRBD2,TRBV19,TRBJ2-1,CASSILSGGVHEQFF,TGTGCCAGTAGTATACTTTCCGGGGGGGTACATGAGCAGTTCTTC
.,TRBD1,TRBV15,TRBJ1-4,CATSGGTGVLGEKLFF,TGTGCCACCAGCGGCGGGACAGGGGTATTGGGGGAAAAACTGTTTTTT
.,.,TRBV6-5,TRBJ1-1,CASKIGVSTEAFF,TGTGCCAGCAAGATTGGGGTGAGCACTGAAGCTTTCTTT
.,.,TRBV11-2,TRBJ1-4,CASSQNFATNEKLFF,TGTGCCAGCAGCCAGAACTTTGCAACTAATGAAAAACTGTTTTTT
once,TRBD2,TRBV10-3,TRBJ2-7,CAICGGGGPSYEQYF,TGTGCCATCTGTGGGGGCGGGGGGCCCTCCTACGAGCAGTACTTC
.,.,TRBV18,TRBJ1-1,CASSLGRNTEAFF,TGTGCCAGCTCACTAGGACGGAACACTGAAGCTTTCTTT
.,.,TRBV7-9,TRBJ1-1,CASSLRSGGVGTEAFF,TGTGCCAGCAGCCTCCGTAGTGGGGGGGTTGGCACTGAAGCTTTCTTT
.,.,TRBV28,TRBJ2-3,CASSSGWGTDTQYF,TGTGCCAGCAGTTCTGGATGGGGCACAGATACGCAGTATTTT
.,.,TRBV5-6,TRBJ2-7,CASSLGAAYEQYF,TGTGCCAGCAGCTTGGGCGCAGCCTACGAGCAGTACTTC
.,.,TRBV30,TRBJ2-7,CAVSSGSSYEQYF,TGTGCCGTATCATCAGGTTCCTCCTACGAGCAGTACTTC
.,.,TRBV3-1/TRBV3-2,TRBJ1-3,CASSRSDRNSGNTIYF,TGTGCCAGCAGCCGGTCGGATCGGAACTCTGGAAACACCATATATTTT
.,TRBD1,TRBV7-6,TRBJ1-6,CASSVRDRGQSPLHF,TGTGCCAGCAGCGTACGGGACAGGGGGCAATCACCCCTCCACTTT
few,.,TRBV3-1/TRBV3-2,TRBJ1-2,CASSQDPGPYGYTF,TGTGCCAGCAGCCAAGATCCGGGGCCCTATGGCTACACCTTC
.,.,TRBV6-6,TRBJ1-3,CASSYSSFSSGSTIYF,TGTGCCAGCAGTTACTCGAGTTTTAGCTCTGGATCCACCATATATTTT
.,.,TRBV11-2,TRBJ2-3,CASSLDRVQYTQYF,TGTGCCAGCAGCTTAGATAGGGTACAGTATACGCAGTATTTT
.,.,TRBV12-3/TRBV12-4,TRBJ1-1,CASSLIVLPAFF,TGTGCCAGCAGTTTAATCGTTCTGCCAGCTTTCTTT
once,.,TRBV4-3,TRBJ1-4,CASSQDGTALNEKLFF,TGCGCCAGCAGCCAAGATGGTACGGCACTAAATGAAAAACTGTTTTTT
few,.,TRBV6-2/TRBV6-3,TRBJ1-3,CASSYLLGDDRFSGNTIYF,TGTGCCAGCAGTTACCTCCTTGGGGACGACCGTTTCTCTGGAAACACCATATATTTT
once,.,TRBV7-9,TRBJ2-7,CASSPGRYYEQYF,TGTGCCAGCAGCCCAGGACGGTACTACGAGCAGTACTTC
.,.,TRBV19,TRBJ1-6,CASSPRGMDPNSPLHF,TGTGCCAGTAGTCCCCGGGGGATGGACCCTAATTCACCCCTCCACTTT
.,TRBD1,TRBV27,TRBJ2-7,CASKVGTGWVDEQYF,TGTGCCAGCAAAGTAGGGACAGGGTGGGTCGACGAGCAGTACTTC
.,.,TRBV9,TRBJ1-6,CASSVDVNSPLHF,TGTGCCAGCAGCGTAGATGTAAATTCACCCCTCCACTTT
.,TRBD1,TRBV28,TRBJ1-2,CASSLSGGYGYTF,TGTGCCAGCAGTTTATCAGGGGGCTATGGCTACACCTTC
.,.,TRBV11-2,TRBJ2-7,CASSFPGSGEQYF,TGTGCCAGCAGCTTTCCAGGGTCAGGGGAGCAGTACTTC
.,.,TRBV7-9,TRBJ2-1,CASSLRRLGENEQFF,TGTGCCAGCAGCCTTAGAAGACTGGGGGAAAATGAGCAGTTCTTC
.,TRBD1,TRBV5-4,TRBJ2-7,CASSVGDRARYF,TGTGCCAGCAGCGTGGGGGACAGGGCGAGATACTTC
.,TRBD2,TRBV5-1,TRBJ2-3,CASGRASGGDTDTQYF,TGCGCCAGCGGACGAGCTAGCGGGGGGGACACAGATACGCAGTATTTT